These 21 T cell receptor beta chains came from one sample sequenced in a study of blood T cell repertoires in COVID-19. The data were produced by immunoSEQ multiplex PCR, yet TCRdb's version contains in-frame clones alone and is incomplete. This table holds roughly 250,000 clones, 70% to 80% found once. Input material: peripheral blood. The receptors stem from a woman aged 80 or over with acute or convalescent COVID-19.

This clone was seen only once. In DNA form, the CDR3 reads TGTGCCAGCAGCCGCGCTAGCGGGAGTTACAATGAGCAGTTCTTC. This encodes CASSRASGSYNEQFF. This chain connects TRBV11-3 to TRBJ2-1; 10 nucleotides match TRBD2. From germline, CDR1 is SGHNT and CDR2 YENEEA. The J segment lost 4 bases and the V segment lost 5 bases, leaving 5 bases of the junction unmatched. The CDR3 has 15 amino acids.

CDR3 loop: CASSLGGTGASPLHF. The CDR3 coding sequence is TGTGCCAGCAGCTTAGGTGGGACAGGGGCTTCACCCCTCCACTTT. The rearrangement joins TRBV7-6 to TRBJ1-6; 10 nucleotides align to TRBD1. The CDR3 runs to 15 residues. J was trimmed by 9 bases and V by 1 base; bases with no gene match: 3. Germline loops: CDR1 SGHVS, CDR2 FNYEAQ.

The chain combines TRBV5-1 with TRBJ1-2; D is possibly TRBD1 (6 bases). V was shortened by 0 bases and J by 7 bases, with 10 bases between the two germline ends. Germline CDR1 SGHRS, CDR2 YFSETQ. The CDR3 length is 13 residues. CDR3 coding DNA: TGCGCCAGCAGCTTGGGTGGACAGCTTGGCTACACCTTC. Its translation: CASSLGGQLGYTF.

The chain has TRBV12-3 or TRBV12-4 and TRBJ1-1; TRBD1 aligns across 8 bases. The V and J ends lost 5 bases and 7 bases, in that order; junction bases with no gene match: 0. The CDR3 contains 11 residues. CDR3 in amino acids: CASSDRGEAFF. CDR3 DNA sequence: TGTGCCAGCAGTGACAGGGGTGAAGCTTTCTTT.

This clone was observed a few times. The chain is built from TRBV10-1 and TRBJ1-6; 7 bases align to TRBD1. The CDR3 consists of 14 residues. V was pared by 5 bases and J by 7 bases, with 5 bases of the junction left unmatched. Germline V CDR1 and CDR2: WNHNN, SYGVQD (reference sequence). CDR3 nucleotides: TGCGCCAGCAGTAAAACAGGGGCCAATTCACCCCTCCACTTT. Protein product: CASSKTGANSPLHF.

The rearrangement uses TRBV9 and TRBJ2-3; 8 bases are shared with TRBD2. The CDR3 totals 15 residues. Germline V gene lookup returns CDR1 SGDLS and CDR2 YYNGEE. The V segment lost 3 bases and the J segment 1 base; nucleotides outside the gene matches: 4. CDR3 coding DNA: TGTGCCAGCAGCGCAGCTAGCGGGCGCACAGATACGCAGTATTTT. Translating it yields CASSAASGRTDTQYF.

The rearrangement uses TRBV5-1 and TRBJ2-5, with 9 positions matching TRBD1. V shed 0 bases, J shed 5 bases, and the junction held 2 bases outside the gene matches. Germline assignment: CDR1 SGHRS and CDR2 YFSETQ. The CDR3 is 14 amino acids. CDR3 in DNA: TGCGCCAGCAGCTTGGACAGGGGGCGGGAGACCCAGTACTTC. This translates into CASSLDRGRETQYF.

The rearrangement uses TRBV2 and TRBJ2-3; 8 positions match TRBD2. Germline V lookup: CDR1 SNHLY, CDR2 FYNNEI. The CDR3 extends over 15 amino acids. The V and J ends lost 4 bases and 4 bases, in that order; junction bases with no gene match: 7. CDR3 in DNA: TGTGCCAGCAGTGTGGCGGGGGGTGCGGCAGATACGCAGTATTTT. It specifies CASSVAGGAADTQYF.

The J gene is TRBJ2-1, the V gene TRBV4-3; D possibly corresponds to TRBD2 (6 bases). Trimming shortened V by 4 bases and J by 3 bases, and 16 bases separated the two germline ends. The CDR3 spans 16 residues. Germline V CDR1 and CDR2: LGHNA, YSLEER. CDR3 nucleotides: TGCGCCAGCAGCCGAGAGAGGGGAGGAGGCTACAATGAGCAGTTCTTC. Its protein is CASSRERGGGYNEQFF.

The V and J genes are TRBV27 and TRBJ1-6, with 10 bases matching TRBD1. V was clipped by 6 bases and J by 5 bases; unmatched bases: 4. CDR3 size: 15 residues. Germline V CDR1 and CDR2: MNHEY, SMNVEV (reference sequence). The CDR3 loop reads CASSRDRGDNSPLHF. CDR3 sequence (DNA): TGTGCCAGCAGCCGGGACAGGGGAGATAATTCACCCCTCCACTTT.

The rearrangement joins TRBV4-1 to TRBJ2-3, with TRBD2 identical over 10 bases. The germline CDR1 and CDR2 sequences are MGHRA and YSYEKL. The CDR3 contains 15 residues. V shed 4 bases and J 1 base; nucleotides not matched to a gene: 2. The CDR3 DNA follows: TGCGCCAGCAGCCTAGCGGGAGGAGGCACAGATACGCAGTATTTT. This sequence encodes CASSLAGGGTDTQYF.

This sequence joins TRBV6-4 and TRBJ2-5; tentative D call: TRBD1 (5 bases). Germline values: CDR1 MRHNA, CDR2 SNTAGT. V lost 7 bases and J 2 bases, leaving 14 bases between the germline ends. This CDR3 region has 14 residues. The CDR3 is CASISGAEQETQYF. The DNA for the CDR3 is TGTGCCAGCATTAGTGGGGCAGAGCAAGAGACCCAGTACTTC.

The V call is TRBV7-8, the J call TRBJ1-1; no definite D call. The V end lost 4 bases, the J end lost 6 bases, and 21 bases lay between the germline ends. The CDR3 spans 16 residues. Germline values: CDR1 SGHVS, CDR2 FQNEAQ. The CDR3 DNA sequence: TGTGCCAGCAGCTCAATCTTGACTGCCGGGGTATCTGAAGCTTTCTTT. Translating gives CASSSILTAGVSEAFF.

Only a few counts were recorded for this clone. The chain recombines TRBV5-1 with TRBJ1-4, with D possibly matching TRBD1 (5 bases). Trimming took 4 bases from V and 6 from J, leaving 16 bases between them. CDR1 is SGHRS, CDR2 YFSETQ, per germline. The CDR3 is 15 residues long. CDR3 loop: CASSPSGGGHEKLFF. CDR3 in DNA: TGCGCCAGCAGCCCGTCGGGGGGTGGCCATGAAAAACTGTTTTTT.

This clone has just a few counts. The chain combines TRBV2 with TRBJ2-7; TRBD2 is a possible D gene (6 bases). The CDR3 spans 14 residues. Trimming removed 2 bases at V and 5 bases at J, with 13 bases between. Germline CDR1 reads SNHLY; CDR2 reads FYNNEI. This CDR3 is CASSELAGFHEQYF. The CDR3 DNA reads as TGTGCCAGCAGTGAACTGGCGGGATTCCACGAGCAGTACTTC. The full variable domain, in which reference TRBV2 and TRBJ2-7 provide the parts outside the CDR3, is EPEVTQTPSHQVTQMGQEVILRCVPISNHLYFYWYRQILGQKVEFLVSFYNNEISEKSEIFDDQFSVERPDGSNFTLKIRSTKLEDSAMYFCASSELAGFHEQYFGPGTRLTVT.

This chain connects TRBV3-1 (or the pseudogene TRBV3-2) to TRBJ2-2; tentatively, D is TRBD1 (6 bases). The CDR3 has 16 amino acids. Trimming shortened V by 1 base and J by 1 base, and 10 bases separated the two germline ends. Germline V gene lookup returns CDR1 LGHDT and CDR2 YNNKEL (reference sequence). The chain's CDR3 is CASSQVGTRNTGELFF. The CDR3 coding sequence is TGTGCCAGCAGCCAAGTGGGGACAAGGAACACCGGGGAGCTGTTTTTT.

The gene calls are TRBV12-3 or TRBV12-4 and TRBJ2-1; no clear D. With 1 base removed from V and 4 bases from J, the gap between germline ends came to 5 bases. The CDR3 spans 13 residues. The CDR3 loop reads CASSLGPYNEQFF. The CDR3 nucleotides are TGTGCCAGCAGTTTAGGTCCTTACAATGAGCAGTTCTTC.

V and J are TRBV19 and TRBJ1-2, with TRBD1 as a possible D gene (5 bases). Trimming took off 3 bases at V and 4 bases at J, with 18 bases between the two ends. Germline loops: CDR1 LNHDA, CDR2 SQIVND (reference sequence). This CDR3 spans 16 amino acids. The CDR3 DNA is TGTGCCAGTAGTATCATAGGACAAGCGATACTCTATGGCTACACCTTC. Protein: CASSIIGQAILYGYTF.

This chain connects TRBV5-1 to TRBJ2-3, with TRBD2 identical over 13 bases. CDR3 length: 19 residues. CDR1 is SGHRS and CDR2 is YFSETQ in the germline V gene. The trim removed 0 bases at V and 0 bases at J, leaving 7 bases unmatched. CDR3 region: CASSLGRLAGGTSTDTQYF. The CDR3 region has the DNA TGCGCCAGCAGCTTGGGGAGACTAGCGGGGGGCACTAGCACAGATACGCAGTATTTT. Filled out from reference TRBV5-1 and TRBJ2-3, the complete variable domain reads KAGVTQTPRYLIKTRGQQVTLSCSPISGHRSVSWYQQTPGQGLQFLFEYFSETQRNKGNFPGRFSGRQFSNSRSEMNVSTLELGDSALYLCASSLGRLAGGTSTDTQYFGPGTRLTVL.

The chain uses TRBV9 and TRBJ1-1; 7 bases map to TRBD1. The CDR3 consists of 15 residues. Germline CDR1 SGDLS, CDR2 YYNGEE. Unmatched junction bases numbered 2, after V lost 0 bases and J lost 0 bases. The CDR3 coding sequence is TGTGCCAGCAGCGTAGAAGGACAGGTGAACACTGAAGCTTTCTTT. Translated, it gives CASSVEGQVNTEAFF.

The J gene is TRBJ2-5, the V gene TRBV7-4; D uncertain. The V gene's germline CDR1 is SGHVT and CDR2 SQSDAQ. The CDR3 has 19 residues. Between the trimmed V and J ends, which lost 1 base and 2 bases, there was a span of 23 bases. The DNA for the CDR3 is TGTGCCAGCAGCTTAGAAGTCTCACGCCTAGTCCGACCACAAGAGACCCAGTACTTC. This gives the protein CASSLEVSRLVRPQETQYF. Full variable domain (rest looked up from reference TRBV7-4 and TRBJ2-5): GAGVSQSPRYKVAKRGRDVALRCDSISGHVTLYWYRQTLGQGSEVLTYSQSDAQRDKSGRPSGRFSAERPERSVSTLKIQRTEQGDSAVYLCASSLEVSRLVRPQETQYFGPGTRLLVL.